A selection of T cell receptor beta chains follows, all from one sample in a study of early T cells in non-severe SARS-CoV-2 infection. TCRdb itself ran the 5' RACE reads through MiXCR, one entry per CDR3 protein. The table includes 45,000 to 65,000 distinct CDR3 sequences, less than 15% detected once. The specimen was whole blood, collected at baseline. Receptors were obtained from an adult who was a healthcare worker with PCR-confirmed SARS-CoV-2 infection or an uninfected control (not recorded which). Both conserved end residues are part of each CDR3. A D gene is named only where the DNA matches it firmly. Only some rows state a clone size, as once, few, many or a class for expanded clones.

>few|NA|TRBV4-1|TRBJ2-7
TGCGCCAGCAGCCCCCCCTTTCCCCCCTACGAGCAGTACTTC
CASSPPFPPYEQYF
>NA|NA|TRBV6-6|TRBJ1-4
TGTGCCAGCAGTAAGCCGGGACTCGGCGGTGAAAAACTGTTTTTT
CASSKPGLGGEKLFF
>few|NA|TRBV6-2/TRBV6-3|TRBJ2-7
TGTGCCAGCAGACCCGCTGGCGCTCAGAGCTCCTACGAGCAGTACTTC
CASRPAGAQSSYEQYF
>NA|TRBD1|TRBV6-4|TRBJ1-5
TGTGCCAGCAGCACGGACAGGGATCAGCCCCAGCATTTT
CASSTDRDQPQHF
>NA|NA|TRBV7-9|TRBJ2-7
TGTGCCAGCAGCCCCACAGGCAGCGGAAACGAGCAGTACTTC
CASSPTGSGNEQYF
>many|NA|TRBV6-2/TRBV6-3|TRBJ2-1
TGTGCCAGCAGTTACTCAGGGGAAGCCTACAATGAGCAGTTCTTC
CASSYSGEAYNEQFF
>many|TRBD2|TRBV20-1|TRBJ2-3
TGCAGTGCTAGAGATCACGGGAGGACAGATACGCAGTATTTT
CSARDHGRTDTQYF
>few|NA|TRBV20-1|TRBJ2-3
TGCAGTGCTAGGACTAGTGGCGGCGATACGCAGTATTTT
CSARTSGGDTQYF
>few|TRBD2|TRBV7-8|TRBJ2-7
TGTGCCAGCCACCAGTCTAGCGGATCATACGAGCAGTACTTC
CASHQSSGSYEQYF
>many|TRBD1|TRBV2|TRBJ2-1
TGTGCCAGCAGTGTAAGTCAGGGGGTCGGCAATGAGCAGTTCTTC
CASSVSQGVGNEQFF
>few|TRBD1|TRBV2|TRBJ2-3
TGTGCCAGCACCCGACAGGGGGCTAGCACAGATACGCAGTATTTT
CASTRQGASTDTQYF
>few|TRBD2|TRBV27|TRBJ2-5
TGTGCCAGCTCGCCCGAGACTAGCGGAAAAGAGACCCAGTACTTC
CASSPETSGKETQYF
>NA|NA|TRBV10-2|TRBJ1-1
TGCGCCAGCAGTGAGAAGGAGAACACTGAAGCTTTCTTT
CASSEKENTEAFF
>NA|TRBD2|TRBV4-2|TRBJ2-3
TGTGCCAGCAGCCAAGCAATCGGACTAGCGGGAGGGTGGGAAGGAGATACGCAGTATTTT
CASSQAIGLAGGWEGDTQYF
>NA|TRBD2|TRBV7-2|TRBJ2-1
TGTGCCAGCAGCTCGCCCAGCTCCGGGACTAGCGGCTACAATGAGCAGTTCTTC
CASSSPSSGTSGYNEQFF
>few|NA|TRBV28|TRBJ1-1
TGTGCCAGCAGTTTTATGATGTTCACTGAAGCTTTCTTT
CASSFMMFTEAFF
>few|NA|TRBV11-3|TRBJ2-3
TGTGCCAGCACCTCGGCGGATACGCAGTATTTT
CASTSADTQYF
>NA|TRBD1|TRBV18|TRBJ1-4
TGTGCCAGCTCACCCCGGGACAGTAATGAAAAACTGTTTTTT
CASSPRDSNEKLFF
>NA|TRBD1|TRBV6-2/TRBV6-3|TRBJ2-2
TGTGCCAGCAGCCGGGGACAGGGGACCGGGGAGCTGTTTTTT
CASSRGQGTGELFF
>few|NA|TRBV25-1|TRBJ2-3
TGTGCCAGCAGTGAATTGGGCAGGGTTAATACGCAGTATTTT
CASSELGRVNTQYF
>NA|NA|TRBV28|TRBJ2-1
TGTGCCAGCAGTCACGGACAGCCTACTAATGAGCAGTTCTTC
CASSHGQPTNEQFF
>few|NA|TRBV11-2|TRBJ1-3
TGTGCCAGCAGCCGACAAGAGGGAAACACCATATATTTT
CASSRQEGNTIYF
>few|TRBD2|TRBV7-2|TRBJ2-1
TGTGCCAGCAGCTTGAGCGGGAGGGCCCGGTGGAATGAGCAGTTCTTC
CASSLSGRARWNEQFF
>few|TRBD1|TRBV7-6|TRBJ1-2
TGTGCCAGCAGCCCACGGACAGGGGGCTATGGCTACACCTTC
CASSPRTGGYGYTF
>NA|TRBD1|TRBV7-2|TRBJ1-5
TGTGCCAGCAGTCGCGGACAGGGCACCAATCAGCCCCAGCATTTT
CASSRGQGTNQPQHF
>few|NA|TRBV29-1|TRBJ2-5
TGCAGCGTTAGGTGGGGGGAGACCCAGTACTTC
CSVRWGETQYF
>few|NA|TRBV6-2/TRBV6-3|TRBJ1-2
TGTGCCAGCAATGGCGGAAGATATGGCTACACCTTC
CASNGGRYGYTF
>NA|TRBD2|TRBV7-3|TRBJ2-3
TGTGCCAGCAGCTTCCGAGCGGGAGGCACAGATACGCAGTATTTT
CASSFRAGGTDTQYF
>few|NA|TRBV5-6|TRBJ2-1
TGTGCCAGCAGCTTGGGACTTAACAATGAGCAGTTCTTC
CASSLGLNNEQFF
>few|TRBD2|TRBV5-1|TRBJ2-7
TGCGCCAGCAGCGAGCTAGCGGGAGTAGGCGAGCAGTACTTC
CASSELAGVGEQYF
>NA|TRBD2|TRBV20-1|TRBJ2-7
TGCAGTGCTCCCCGACTAGCGGGAGTGGCCTACGAGCAGTACTTC
CSAPRLAGVAYEQYF
>many|NA|TRBV2|TRBJ2-2
TGTGCCAGCAGCCACACCGGGGAGCTGTTTTTT
CASSHTGELFF
>many|NA|TRBV12-3/TRBV12-4|TRBJ1-1
TGTGCCAGCATTTTGAGGGGCCCCTCCTACACTGAAGCTTTCTTT
CASILRGPSYTEAFF
>few|NA|TRBV10-3|TRBJ1-6
TGTGCCACCGCGATTGGCGGGGCGAATAATTCACCCCTCCACTTT
CATAIGGANNSPLHF
>few|NA|TRBV10-3|TRBJ2-1
TGTGCCATCAGTGAGTTGAATGAGCAGTTCTTC
CAISELNEQFF
>NA|TRBD2|TRBV11-2|TRBJ2-2
TGTGCCAGCAGCATCGGACTAGCGTCGGCCGGGGAGCTGTTTTTT
CASSIGLASAGELFF
>NA|NA|TRBV6-6|TRBJ2-7
TGTGCCAGCAGTCCAGCCGTCGGGGAGCAGTACTTC
CASSPAVGEQYF
>few|NA|TRBV4-1|TRBJ1-1
TGCGCCAGCAGCCAAGGTTCCCCGCAGACTGAAGCTTTCTTT
CASSQGSPQTEAFF
>few|NA|TRBV29-1|TRBJ2-5
TGCAGCGTTGAAGATCTTTGGGGGCAAGAGACCCAGTACTTC
CSVEDLWGQETQYF
>few|TRBD1|TRBV6-4|TRBJ1-5
TGTGCCAGCAGTGCGACAGGGGGAGGCAATCAGCCCCAGCATTTT
CASSATGGGNQPQHF
>few|NA|TRBV13|TRBJ2-7
TGTGCCAGCAGCCCTCGCGGCAGGGCCATCTACGAGCAGTACTTC
CASSPRGRAIYEQYF